One and the same sample provided the 3 T cell receptor beta chains below, sequenced in a study of T cell responses to AZD1222 COVID-19 vaccine. Sequencing used immunoSEQ multiplex PCR; TCRdb keeps in-frame clones, though not all of them. The data contain 99,000 or so clones, about 91% of them seen just once; the ten biggest clones take up around a sixth. This specimen was peripheral blood, taken on day 0 of AZD1222 vaccination. Receptors originate from an adult in good health.

This rearrangement joins TRBV3-1 (or the pseudogene TRBV3-2) to TRBJ2-1, with D hard to call. V was shortened by 3 bases and J by 1 base, with 4 bases between the two germline ends. From germline, CDR1 is LGHDT and CDR2 YNNKEL (reference sequence). This CDR3 spans 13 amino acids. The CDR3 nucleotides are TGTGCCAGCAGCCAGGGATCCTACAATGAGCAGTTCTTC. Its protein is CASSQGSYNEQFF.

This clone was seen a single time. The rearrangement links TRBV5-6 to TRBJ2-7, with 9 bases fitting TRBD2. Trimming at V came to 5 bases and at J to 4 bases, leaving 10 bases not matched to a gene. This CDR3 contains 15 residues. Looked up from germline, CDR1 is SGHDT and CDR2 is YYEEEE. The CDR3 region has the DNA TGTGCCAGCAGTCAACAGCGGGGGGCGCGGTACGAGCAGTACTTC. Its protein is CASSQQRGARYEQYF. The whole variable domain, filled in from reference TRBV5-6 and TRBJ2-7, reads DAGVTQSPTHLIKTRGQQVTLRCSPKSGHDTVSWYQQALGQGPQFIFQYYEEEERQRGNFPDRFSGHQFPNYSSELNVNALLLGDSALYLCASSQQRGARYEQYFGPGTRLTVT.

This clone was detected only once. The chain joins TRBV6-4 to TRBJ2-1, with D perhaps TRBD2 (5 bases). Germline assignment: CDR1 MRHNA and CDR2 SNTAGT. This CDR3 comprises 13 residues. The V end was cut by 8 bases, the J end by 7 bases, with 15 bases between. The CDR3 DNA sequence: TGTGCCAGCGCCCCCCAACGAGGGAATGAGCAGTTCTTC. As protein: CASAPQRGNEQFF.